Below, 11 T cell receptor beta chains from the same sample are listed, as sequenced in a study of T cell responses to AZD1222 COVID-19 vaccine. Profiled with immunoSEQ multiplex PCR; TCRdb holds only in-frame clones, not every one. Here the sample spans 75,000 to 95,000 clones, around nine tenths being singletons. This material consisted of peripheral blood, taken on day 0 of AZD1222 vaccination. Receptors originate from an adult in good health.

V is TRBV19 and J is TRBJ1-1; maybe TRBD1 (5 bases). This CDR3 spans 16 amino acids. Germline V gene lookup returns CDR1 LNHDA and CDR2 SQIVND (reference sequence). V was clipped by 4 bases and J by 4 bases, with 19 bases between them. The CDR3 region has the DNA TGTGCCAGTAGTACCCGGGGCAGGGAGGTTGGCACTGAAGCTTTCTTT. Translation gives CASSTRGREVGTEAFF.

This clone was recorded once. This sequence joins TRBV24-1 and TRBJ2-7, with D perhaps TRBD1 or TRBD2 (6 bases each). Trimming left V 3 bases short and J 2 bases short, with 19 bases between. CDR1 and CDR2 from the germline V gene are KGHDR and SFDVKD. The CDR3 loop spans 17 amino acids. CDR3 residues: CATSDHLKRRGAYEQYF. The CDR3 coding sequence is TGTGCCACCAGTGATCACTTAAAGCGGAGGGGGGCCTACGAGCAGTACTTC.

This chain connects TRBV2 to TRBJ2-2; unclear D gene. V lost 9 bases and J lost 0, with 11 bases in between. CDR3 length: 14 residues. The germline V gene has CDR1 SNHLY and CDR2 FYNNEI. Here the CDR3 reads CASIYSANTGELFF. The CDR3 DNA follows: TGTGCCAGTATTTATTCCGCGAACACCGGGGAGCTGTTTTTT.

This sequence joins TRBV6-1 and TRBJ2-5; no clear D gene. Germline CDR1 and CDR2: MNHNS and SASEGT. Trimming took 1 base from V and 0 from J, leaving 3 bases between them. This CDR3 is built from 13 residues. DNA of the CDR3: TGTGCCAGCAGTGAAGAGTACCAAGAGACCCAGTACTTC. It translates to CASSEEYQETQYF.

This clone turned up a few times. The sample contains more than one DNA sequence encoding this CDR3. The J gene is TRBJ2-5, the V gene TRBV12-3 or TRBV12-4; D uncertain. CDR3 length: 11 residues. V lost 2 bases and J lost 4, with 2 bases in between. The CDR3 protein is CASSLRETQYF. In DNA, the CDR3 is TGTGCCAGCAGTTTAAGAGAGACCCAGTACTTC.

The rearrangement links TRBV11-3 to TRBJ1-5; D unresolved. Trimming removed 1 base from V and 5 bases from J, with 6 bases in between. From germline, CDR1 is SGHNT and CDR2 YENEEA. The length of the CDR3 is 13 residues. The CDR3, as DNA: TGTGCCAGCAGCTTAGGGCTAGATCAGCCCCAGCATTTT. Translation gives CASSLGLDQPQHF.

This clone came up a few times. J is TRBJ2-7 and V is TRBV19; D may be TRBD1 (6 bases). The germline gives CDR1 LNHDA, CDR2 SQIVND (reference sequence). V gave up 4 bases and J gave up 5 bases, with 15 bases separating them. This CDR3 spans 14 amino acids. CDR3 in amino acids: CASSTSQGTDEQYF. The CDR3 bases are TGTGCCAGTAGTACCTCACAGGGTACCGACGAGCAGTACTTC.

The V call is TRBV5-1, the J call TRBJ2-3; D call uncertain. Trimming stripped 4 bases from V and 0 bases from J, with 6 bases between. Germline V gene sequence: CDR1 SGHRS, CDR2 YFSETQ. This CDR3 is 13 amino acids long. The CDR3 nucleotides read TGCGCCAGCAGCACGACTAGCACAGATACGCAGTATTTT. Amino acids: CASSTTSTDTQYF.

This clone occurred once. The V and J genes are TRBV20-1 and TRBJ2-7, with D uncertain. V was trimmed by 2 bases and J by 3 bases, leaving 5 bases between them. The CDR3 is 11 residues long. Germline values: CDR1 DFQATT, CDR2 SNEGSKA (reference sequence). DNA of the CDR3: TGCAGTGCTAGAAAAGACTACGAGCAGTACTTC. Its protein is CSARKDYEQYF.

This clone was detected only once. This chain connects TRBV7-9 to TRBJ1-2; D ambiguous. This CDR3 region has 14 residues. The germline V and J ends were trimmed by 1 base and 5 bases, with 11 bases remaining between them. Germline V lookup: CDR1 SEHNR, CDR2 FQNEAQ (reference sequence). CDR3 bases: TGTGCCAGCAGCTTAGGTCCAGGTAGGTATGGCTACACCTTC. Its translation is CASSLGPGRYGYTF.

This chain joins TRBV9 and TRBJ1-1; no definite D call. The germline V gene has CDR1 SGDLS and CDR2 YYNGEE. This CDR3 has 13 amino acids. Between the trimmed V and J ends, which lost 4 bases and 10 bases, there was a span of 17 bases. CDR3 nucleotide sequence: TGTGCCAGCAGCTCAAATACAGAACCGCGAGCTTTCTTT. Translating gives CASSSNTEPRAFF.